This TCR beta chain derives from a study of cytomegalovirus exposure and HLA in healthy donors. Study-wide results and limits: Some V segments, TRBV6-2 and TRBV6-3 among them, were indistinguishable and were therefore excluded. Prior analysis indicated that the majority of TCR beta V segments exhibited productivity approximately 87% or approximately 30% of the time. It was only CMV serostatus that was available as immune exposure information.

The V gene's germline CDR1 is MNHEY and CDR2 SMNVEV (reference sequence). The CDR3 loop spans 15 amino acids. V was pared by 7 bases and J by 1 base, with 8 bases of the junction left unmatched. The primer mix had 60 Vbeta and 13 Jbeta primers. Measured with immunoSEQ multiplex PCR; TCRdb has only the in-frame clones, and not every one. In the table there are 100,000 to 150,000 clones, 73% of which are singletons. Worth noting for this clone: The target antigen is unknown.

The J gene is TRBJ2-7, the V gene TRBV27; 9 bases map to TRBD1. The TCR sequence derives from a man aged 55 to 70 in good health and CMV-seropositive. The specimen sequenced was PBMCs. For the CDR3, the DNA is TGTGCCAGCACCTCACCCGGGACAGGGTCCTACGAGCAGTACTTC. Translated: CASTSPGTGSYEQYF.